The 24 T cell receptor beta chains given below trace back to one sample, sequenced in a study of OX40 agonist ivuxolimab in advanced cancers. Produced via immunoSEQ multiplex PCR; TCRdb's table is partial and in-frame only. The sample holds around 10,000 clones, approximately 78% seen once. This sample comprised CD4+ or CD8+ T cells sorted from blood, obtained in a trial of the OX40 agonist ivuxolimab. These receptors came from an adult with an advanced solid tumor such as melanoma, head and neck, liver or kidney cancer.

The V call is TRBV4-1, the J call TRBJ2-7; no definite D call. Trimming cost V 0 bases and J 10 bases, with 10 bases left between them. The V gene's germline CDR1 is MGHRA and CDR2 YSYEKL. This CDR3 is 12 amino acids long. The CDR3 DNA is TGCGCCAGCAGCCAAGATCGGGCGACACAGTACTTC. Translating gives CASSQDRATQYF.

The sample holds a few counts of this clone. The chain combines TRBV19 with TRBJ2-6, with unresolved D. The length of the CDR3 is 15 residues. The V and J ends lost 4 bases and 0 bases respectively, with 7 bases between them. Germline V CDR1 and CDR2: LNHDA, SQIVND (reference sequence). The CDR3 sequence: CASSRHFSGANVLTF. DNA of the CDR3: TGTGCCAGTAGTAGACACTTCTCTGGGGCCAACGTCCTGACTTTC. Drawing the rest from reference TRBV19 and TRBJ2-6, the complete variable domain is DGGITQSPKYLFRKEGQNVTLSCEQNLNHDAMYWYRQDPGQGLRLIYYSQIVNDFQKGDIAEGYSVSREKKESFPLTVTSAQKNPTAFYLCASSRHFSGANVLTFGAGSRLTVL.

Only a few counts were recorded for this clone. The V gene is TRBV6-5, the J gene TRBJ2-7, with D possibly being TRBD2 (6 bases). Germline V gene data show CDR1 as MNHEY and CDR2 as SVGAGI. V was pared by 2 bases and J by 1 base, with 9 bases between. This CDR3 region has 14 residues. The CDR3 sequence: CASSYDSGSYEQYF. CDR3 bases: TGTGCCAGCAGTTACGATAGCGGTTCCTACGAGCAGTACTTC.

By its share, this clone is medium-sized. V usage is TRBV11-2 and J usage is TRBJ2-1; 7 nucleotides line up with TRBD2. CDR1 is SGHAT, CDR2 FQNNGV, per germline. This CDR3 is built from 16 residues. The ends lost 1 base at V and 4 bases at J; junction bases unmatched: 7. The chain's CDR3 is CASSLGAGAAYNEQFF. The CDR3 coding sequence is TGTGCCAGCAGCTTAGGGGCGGGAGCAGCATACAATGAGCAGTTCTTC.

The chain couples TRBV9 to TRBJ2-7; D is uncertain. V lost 0 bases and J lost 0, with 10 bases in between. The CDR3 extends over 15 amino acids. The germline gives CDR1 SGDLS, CDR2 YYNGEE. CDR3 region: CASSVGSGLSYEQYF. Here the CDR3 DNA reads TGTGCCAGCAGCGTAGGGTCCGGCCTCTCCTACGAGCAGTACTTC.

The chain is built from TRBV19 and TRBJ2-7, with D perhaps matching TRBD2 (6 bases). Germline V lookup: CDR1 LNHDA, CDR2 SQIVND (reference sequence). The CDR3 has 15 amino acids. V was trimmed by 5 bases and J by 0 bases, leaving 14 bases between them. The CDR3 spells CASSPLGGISYEQYF. DNA for the CDR3: TGTGCCAGTAGTCCCCTGGGGGGAATCTCCTACGAGCAGTACTTC.

The chain joins TRBV27 to TRBJ1-6; no reliable D call. The CDR3 sequence is 15 residues long. Trimming removed 5 bases from V and 8 bases from J, with 16 bases in between. Looked up from germline, CDR1 is MNHEY and CDR2 is SMNVEV (reference sequence). CDR3 residues: CASSLFTSADSPLHF. The CDR3 DNA reads as TGTGCCAGCAGTCTATTTACCTCGGCGGATTCACCCCTCCACTTT.

The J gene is TRBJ2-1, the V gene TRBV6-5; 11 positions match TRBD2. The CDR3 runs to 15 residues. Germline assignment: CDR1 MNHEY and CDR2 SVGAGI. The junction had 3 bases not matched to a gene; V was cut back by 0 bases and J by 8 bases. CDR3 residues: CASSYSILAGDEQFF. CDR3 in DNA: TGTGCCAGCAGTTACTCGATACTAGCGGGAGATGAGCAGTTCTTC.

The chain links TRBV6-5 to TRBJ2-7; the D gene is possibly TRBD1 (6 bases). The CDR3 totals 14 residues. Germline V gives CDR1 MNHEY, CDR2 SVGAGI. V shed 0 bases and J shed 5 bases, with 11 bases lying between them. The CDR3 region is CASSYSGPGDEQYF. As DNA, the CDR3 is TGTGCCAGCAGTTACTCGGGACCAGGGGACGAGCAGTACTTC.

The chain recombines TRBV5-6 with TRBJ1-4; D is perhaps TRBD1 (6 bases). V was cut by 2 bases and J by 4 bases, with 12 bases left in between. The CDR3 contains 15 residues. The germline V gene encodes CDR1 SGHDT and CDR2 YYEEEE. The CDR3 here is CASSLTQGRNEKLFF. CDR3 DNA sequence: TGTGCCAGCAGCTTAACACAGGGCCGTAATGAAAAACTGTTTTTT.

V and J are TRBV5-1 and TRBJ2-7; D unclear. Germline CDR1 reads SGHRS; CDR2 reads YFSETQ. The V and J ends lost 3 bases and 3 bases respectively, with 10 bases between them. CDR3 length: 13 residues. The CDR3, as DNA: TGCGCCAGCAGCTCGACCTCGTTCTACGAGCAGTACTTC. Encoded protein: CASSSTSFYEQYF. Filled out from reference TRBV5-1 and TRBJ2-7, the complete variable domain reads KAGVTQTPRYLIKTRGQQVTLSCSPISGHRSVSWYQQTPGQGLQFLFEYFSETQRNKGNFPGRFSGRQFSNSRSEMNVSTLELGDSALYLCASSSTSFYEQYFGPGTRLTVT.

This chain uses TRBV4-3 with TRBJ2-3, with D possibly being TRBD2 (6 bases). Germline V gives CDR1 LGHNA, CDR2 YSLEER. V was shortened by 1 base and J by 1 base, with 12 bases between the two germline ends. The CDR3 runs to 16 residues. The CDR3 DNA sequence: TGCGCCAGCAGCCAAGGGTATAGCGGAGGCACAGATACGCAGTATTTT. This gives the protein CASSQGYSGGTDTQYF.

The chain uses TRBV27 and TRBJ2-7, with 8 nucleotides matching TRBD1. Germline CDR1 reads MNHEY; CDR2 reads SMNVEV (reference sequence). The CDR3 runs to 15 residues. The trim removed 2 bases at V and 0 bases at J, leaving 3 bases unmatched. The DNA of the CDR3 is TGTGCCAGCAGTTTAAGTACAGGGGGCTCCTACGAGCAGTACTTC. It yields the protein CASSLSTGGSYEQYF.

This clone was observed a single time. This sequence joins TRBV5-4 and TRBJ2-2; D remains unclear. The V gene lost 4 bases and the J gene lost 8 bases, with 9 bases spanning the gap. This CDR3 has 12 amino acids. CDR1 and CDR2 from the germline V gene are SGHNT and YYREEE (reference sequence). CDR3 nucleotide sequence: TGTGCCAGCAGCCGTGGCGCTGGGGAGCTGTTTTTT. Protein product: CASSRGAGELFF. Variable domain in full (rest from reference TRBV5-4 and TRBJ2-2): ETGVTQSPTHLIKTRGQQVTLRCSSQSGHNTVSWYQQALGQGPQFIFQYYREEENGRGNFPPRFSGLQFPNYSSELNVNALELDDSALYLCASSRGAGELFFGEGSRLTVL.

This clone is judged medium-sized. This chain connects TRBV28 to TRBJ2-7; 14 positions agree with TRBD2. There are 16 residues in the CDR3. The V segment lost 5 bases and the J segment 3 bases; nucleotides outside the gene matches: 6. Germline-derived CDR1 and CDR2 are MDHEN and SYDVKM. CDR3 residues: CASSLGTSGSGYEQYF. The CDR3 DNA is TGTGCCAGCAGTCTCGGGACTAGCGGGAGCGGCTACGAGCAGTACTTC.

The chain is built from TRBV28 and TRBJ1-1; 9 nucleotides match TRBD1. The CDR3 totals 17 residues. The trim removed 1 base at V and 0 bases at J, leaving 6 bases unmatched. Per germline, CDR1 MDHEN and CDR2 SYDVKM. As DNA, the CDR3 is TGTGCCAGCAGTTTATCCCCTGACAGGGGGGTGAACACTGAAGCTTTCTTT. Its protein is CASSLSPDRGVNTEAFF.

J is TRBJ1-5 and V is TRBV28; TRBD1 is a possible D gene (6 bases). The CDR3 totals 15 residues. CDR1 is MDHEN and CDR2 is SYDVKM in the germline V gene. V was shortened by 5 bases and J by 2 bases, with 13 bases between the two germline ends. CDR3 nucleotide sequence: TGTGCCAGCAGTCCCACAGGGTGGCGCAATCAGCCCCAGCATTTT. It specifies CASSPTGWRNQPQHF.

V is TRBV4-3 and J is TRBJ2-5; TRBD2 is a possible D gene (5 bases). V lost 1 base and J 0 bases, leaving 9 bases between the germline ends. The CDR3 runs to 15 residues. CDR1 and CDR2 (germline): LGHNA, YSLEER. The CDR3 is CASSQAWEYQETQYF. The CDR3 nucleotides read TGCGCCAGCAGCCAAGCCTGGGAGTACCAAGAGACCCAGTACTTC.

The CDR3 bases are TGCGCCAGCAGCTTCGGACAGGGGGCTAGAGAGCAGTACTTC. It yields the protein CASSFGQGAREQYF. This rearrangement joins TRBV5-1 to TRBJ2-7, with 11 bases fitting TRBD1. Germline CDR1 SGHRS, CDR2 YFSETQ. V was clipped by 2 bases and J by 7 bases; unmatched bases: 5. The CDR3 is 14 residues long. Complete variable domain (other parts from reference TRBV5-1 and TRBJ2-7): KAGVTQTPRYLIKTRGQQVTLSCSPISGHRSVSWYQQTPGQGLQFLFEYFSETQRNKGNFPGRFSGRQFSNSRSEMNVSTLELGDSALYLCASSFGQGAREQYFGPGTRLTVT.

The chain joins TRBV11-2 to TRBJ1-5; the D gene is possibly TRBD1 (5 bases). Germline CDR1 is SGHAT and CDR2 is FQNNGV. Trimming removed 4 bases at V and 3 bases at J, with 13 bases between. The CDR3 runs to 15 residues. CDR3 in amino acids: CASSSAGTANQPQHF. For the CDR3, the DNA is TGTGCCAGCAGCTCCGCCGGGACGGCCAATCAGCCCCAGCATTTT.

This sequence joins TRBV28 and TRBJ1-1; the D is unclear. Trimming pared 3 bases from V and 2 bases from J, leaving 7 bases between. This CDR3 contains 13 residues. Per germline, CDR1 MDHEN and CDR2 SYDVKM. CDR3 loop: CASSLQDNTEAFF. CDR3 coding DNA: TGTGCCAGCAGTTTGCAAGATAACACTGAAGCTTTCTTT.

This clone was observed a few times. V is TRBV29-1 and J is TRBJ2-7, with D maybe TRBD1 (6 bases). Trimming left V 7 bases short and J 0 bases short, with 13 bases between. There are 13 residues in the CDR3. Germline V lookup: CDR1 SQVTM, CDR2 ANQGSEA. The CDR3 region is CSARTDSSYEQYF. In nucleotides, the CDR3 is TGCAGCGCGCGGACAGACAGCTCCTACGAGCAGTACTTC.

The genes are TRBV5-1 and TRBJ2-7; TRBD2 is a possible D gene (6 bases). The V and J ends lost 2 bases and 4 bases respectively, with 13 bases between them. The germline gives CDR1 SGHRS, CDR2 YFSETQ. The CDR3 consists of 14 residues. The CDR3 here is CASSFYGGKYEQYF. The CDR3 nucleotides are TGCGCCAGCAGCTTTTATGGCGGGAAGTACGAGCAGTACTTC.

The chain recombines TRBV5-6 with TRBJ2-7; a possible D gene is TRBD2 (6 bases). CDR3 length equals 19 residues. The V and J ends lost 3 bases and 4 bases respectively, with 29 bases between them. Germline V gene lookup returns CDR1 SGHDT and CDR2 YYEEEE. The DNA for the CDR3 is TGTGCCAGCAGCTCCGATATTGCGGGTTCCGGACAAGGAGGGTACGAGCAGTACTTC. Its translation is CASSSDIAGSGQGGYEQYF.